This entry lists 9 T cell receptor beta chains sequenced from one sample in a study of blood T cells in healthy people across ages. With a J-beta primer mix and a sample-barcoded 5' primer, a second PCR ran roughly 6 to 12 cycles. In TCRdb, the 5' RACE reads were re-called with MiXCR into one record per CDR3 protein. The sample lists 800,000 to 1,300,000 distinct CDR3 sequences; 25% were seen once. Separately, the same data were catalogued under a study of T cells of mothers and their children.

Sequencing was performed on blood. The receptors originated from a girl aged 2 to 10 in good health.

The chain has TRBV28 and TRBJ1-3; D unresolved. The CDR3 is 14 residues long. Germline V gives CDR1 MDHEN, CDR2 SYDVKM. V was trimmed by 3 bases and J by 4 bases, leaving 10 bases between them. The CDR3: CASSFLPAGNTIYF. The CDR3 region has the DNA TGTGCCAGCAGTTTTCTACCGGCAGGAAACACCATATATTTT.

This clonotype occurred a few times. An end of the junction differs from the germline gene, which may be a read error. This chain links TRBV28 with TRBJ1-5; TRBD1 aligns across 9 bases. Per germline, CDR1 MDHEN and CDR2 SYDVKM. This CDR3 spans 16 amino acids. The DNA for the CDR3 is TGCGCCAGCAGTTTAGGGACAGGGAGGGTAGATCAGCCCCAGCATTTT. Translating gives CASSLGTGRVDQPQHF. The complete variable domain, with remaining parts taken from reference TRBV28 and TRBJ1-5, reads DVKVTQSSRYLVKRTGEKVFLECVQDMDHENMFWYRQDPGLGLRLIYFSYDVKMKEKGDIPEGYSVSREKKERFSLILESASTNQTSMYLCASSLGTGRVDQPQHFGDGTRLSIL.

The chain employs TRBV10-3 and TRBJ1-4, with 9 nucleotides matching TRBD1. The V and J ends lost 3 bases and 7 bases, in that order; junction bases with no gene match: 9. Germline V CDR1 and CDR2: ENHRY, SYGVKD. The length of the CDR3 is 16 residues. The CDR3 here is CAISEVLGTGSEKLFF. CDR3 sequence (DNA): TGTGCCATCAGTGAAGTTCTCGGGACAGGGAGTGAAAAACTGTTTTTT.

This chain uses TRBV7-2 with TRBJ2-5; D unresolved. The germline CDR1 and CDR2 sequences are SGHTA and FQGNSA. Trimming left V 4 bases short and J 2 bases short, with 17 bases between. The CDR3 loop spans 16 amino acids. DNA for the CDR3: TGTGCCAGCAGCTCCGTCACGTCGTCTCATCAAGAGACCCAGTACTTC. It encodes CASSSVTSSHQETQYF.

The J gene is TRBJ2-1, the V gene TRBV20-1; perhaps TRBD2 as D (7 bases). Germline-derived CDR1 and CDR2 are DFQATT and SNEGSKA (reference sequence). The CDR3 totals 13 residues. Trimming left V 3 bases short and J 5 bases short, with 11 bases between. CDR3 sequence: CSASGGPNNEQFF. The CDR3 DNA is TGCAGTGCTAGCGGGGGGCCGAACAATGAGCAGTTCTTC.

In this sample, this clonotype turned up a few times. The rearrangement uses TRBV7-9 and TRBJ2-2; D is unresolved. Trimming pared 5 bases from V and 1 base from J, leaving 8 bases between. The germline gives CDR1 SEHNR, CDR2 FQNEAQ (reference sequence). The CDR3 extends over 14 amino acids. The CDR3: CASSADRNTGELFF. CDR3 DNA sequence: TGTGCCAGCAGCGCCGACCGGAACACCGGGGAGCTGTTTTTT.

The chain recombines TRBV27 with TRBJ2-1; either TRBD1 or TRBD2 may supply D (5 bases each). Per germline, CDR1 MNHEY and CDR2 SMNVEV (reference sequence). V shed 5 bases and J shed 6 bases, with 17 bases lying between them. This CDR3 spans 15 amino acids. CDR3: CASSPNRDQGNEQFF. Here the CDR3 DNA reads TGTGCCAGCAGTCCGAACCGGGACCAAGGCAATGAGCAGTTCTTC.

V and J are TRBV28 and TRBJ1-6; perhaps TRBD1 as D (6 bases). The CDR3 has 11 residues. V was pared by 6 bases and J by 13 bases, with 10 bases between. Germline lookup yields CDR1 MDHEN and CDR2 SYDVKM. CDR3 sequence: CASRKGGPLHF. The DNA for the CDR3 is TGTGCCAGCAGAAAAGGGGGTCCCCTCCACTTT.

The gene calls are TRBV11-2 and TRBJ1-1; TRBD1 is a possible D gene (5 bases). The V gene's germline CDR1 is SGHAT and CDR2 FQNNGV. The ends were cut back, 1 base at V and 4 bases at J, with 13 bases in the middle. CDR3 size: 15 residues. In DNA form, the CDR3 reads TGTGCCAGCAGCTTAGGTCGGGAGGGGAGCACTGAAGCTTTCTTT. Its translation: CASSLGREGSTEAFF. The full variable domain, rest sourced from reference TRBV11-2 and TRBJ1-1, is EAGVAQSPRYKIIEKRQSVAFWCNPISGHATLYWYQQILGQGPKLLIQFQNNGVVDDSQLPKDRFSAERLKGVDSTLKIQPAKLEDSAVYLCASSLGREGSTEAFFGQGTRLTVV.